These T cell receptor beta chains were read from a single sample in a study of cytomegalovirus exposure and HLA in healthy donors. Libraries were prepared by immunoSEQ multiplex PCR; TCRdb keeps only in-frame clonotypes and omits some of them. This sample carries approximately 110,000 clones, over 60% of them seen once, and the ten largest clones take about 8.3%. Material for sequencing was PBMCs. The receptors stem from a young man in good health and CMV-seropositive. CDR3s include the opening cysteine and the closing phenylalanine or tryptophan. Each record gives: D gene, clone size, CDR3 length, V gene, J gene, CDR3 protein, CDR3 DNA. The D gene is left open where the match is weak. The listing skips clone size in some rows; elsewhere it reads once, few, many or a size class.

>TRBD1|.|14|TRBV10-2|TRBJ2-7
CASILDRASYEQYF
TGCGCCAGCATTTTAGACAGGGCCTCCTACGAGCAGTACTTC
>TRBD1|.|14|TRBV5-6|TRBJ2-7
CASSLGQGAYEQYF
TGTGCCAGCAGCTTGGGACAGGGGGCTTACGAGCAGTACTTC
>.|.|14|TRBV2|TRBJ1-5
CASRRGGGNQPQHF
TGTGCCAGCCGGCGAGGGGGGGGCAATCAGCCCCAGCATTTT
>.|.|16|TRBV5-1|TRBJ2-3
CASSLEGGGTTDTQYF
TGCGCCAGCAGCTTGGAAGGGGGGGGGACCACAGATACGCAGTATTTT
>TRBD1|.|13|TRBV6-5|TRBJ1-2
CASSRQGSDGYTF
TGTGCCAGCAGTCGACAGGGTTCGGATGGCTACACCTTC
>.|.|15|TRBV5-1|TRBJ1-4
CASSFNRNQNEKLFF
TGCGCCAGCAGCTTCAACAGGAATCAGAATGAAAAACTGTTTTTT
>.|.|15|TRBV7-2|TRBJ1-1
CASSLALPGGTEAFF
TGTGCCAGCAGCTTAGCGCTCCCGGGGGGCACTGAAGCTTTCTTT
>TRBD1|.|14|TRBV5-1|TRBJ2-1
CASSPGQGYNEQFF
TGCGCCAGCAGCCCGGGACAGGGATACAATGAGCAGTTCTTC
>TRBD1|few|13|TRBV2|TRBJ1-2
CASRAGGAGGYTF
TGTGCCAGCAGAGCAGGGGGCGCAGGTGGCTACACCTTC
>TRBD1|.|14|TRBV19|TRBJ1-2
CASSTRTGAHGYTF
TGTGCCAGTAGTACCCGGACAGGGGCCCATGGCTACACCTTC
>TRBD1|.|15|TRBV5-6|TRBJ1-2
CASSLTVQGAGGYTF
TGTGCCAGCAGCTTGACGGTCCAGGGGGCTGGAGGCTACACCTTC
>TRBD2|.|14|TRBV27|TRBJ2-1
CASSFWRGDGEQFF
TGTGCCAGCAGTTTCTGGCGGGGGGATGGTGAGCAGTTCTTC
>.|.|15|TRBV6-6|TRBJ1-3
CASSPSPRSGNTIYF
TGTGCCAGCAGTCCCTCCCCTCGCTCTGGAAACACCATATATTTT
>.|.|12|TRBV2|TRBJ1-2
CASRDSAYGYTF
TGTGCCAGCAGGGACAGCGCCTATGGCTACACCTTC
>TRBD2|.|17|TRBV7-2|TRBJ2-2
CASSLGGGVSGTGELFF
TGTGCCAGCAGCTTAGGGGGGGGAGTTTCGGGGACCGGGGAGCTGTTTTTT
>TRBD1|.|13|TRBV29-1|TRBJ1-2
CSVTGTGKSGYTF
TGCAGCGTTACCGGGACAGGGAAGAGTGGCTACACCTTC
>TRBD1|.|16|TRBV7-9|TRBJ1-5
CASSLGAGQGNQPQHF
TGTGCCAGCAGCTTAGGGGCCGGACAGGGGAATCAGCCCCAGCATTTT
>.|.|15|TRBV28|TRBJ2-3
CASSTGMGSTDTQYF
TGTGCCAGCAGTACAGGGATGGGGAGCACAGATACGCAGTATTTT
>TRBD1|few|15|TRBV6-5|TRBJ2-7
CASSHPGDSTYEQYF
TGTGCCAGCAGCCATCCCGGGGACAGTACCTACGAGCAGTACTTC
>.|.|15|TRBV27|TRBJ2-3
CASSSRHPRADTQYF
TGTGCCAGCAGTTCAAGACATCCGAGGGCAGATACGCAGTATTTT
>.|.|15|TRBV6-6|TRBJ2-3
CASQLYRSDTDTQYF
TGTGCCAGTCAGCTGTACAGGTCGGACACAGATACGCAGTATTTT
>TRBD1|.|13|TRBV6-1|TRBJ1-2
CASSDTGGGGYTF
TGTGCCAGCAGTGACACAGGGGGCGGTGGCTACACCTTC
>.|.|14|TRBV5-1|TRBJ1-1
CASSLTSMNTEAFF
TGCGCCAGCAGCTTGACCAGTATGAACACTGAAGCTTTCTTT
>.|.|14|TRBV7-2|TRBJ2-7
CASSFSRPPYEQYF
TGTGCCAGCAGCTTCTCGCGGCCGCCCTACGAGCAGTACTTC
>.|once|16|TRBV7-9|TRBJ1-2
CASSSPKQYSIAGYTF
TGTGCCAGCAGCTCCCCCAAACAGTACTCTATCGCTGGCTACACCTTC
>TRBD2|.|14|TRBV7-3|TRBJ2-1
CASSLLGGVNEQFF
TGTGCCAGCAGCTTACTCGGGGGGGTAAACGAGCAGTTCTTC
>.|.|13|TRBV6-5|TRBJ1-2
CASSYRQDYGYTF
TGTGCCAGCAGTTACAGGCAGGACTATGGCTACACCTTC
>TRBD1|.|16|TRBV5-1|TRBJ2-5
CASSYSGTGAQETQYF
TGCGCCAGCAGCTATTCCGGGACAGGGGCCCAAGAGACCCAGTACTTC
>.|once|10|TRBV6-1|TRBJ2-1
CASQQGEQFF
TGTGCCAGCCAGCAGGGAGAGCAGTTCTTC
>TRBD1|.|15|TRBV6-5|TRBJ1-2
CASSYEGTGNYGYTF
TGTGCCAGCAGTTACGAGGGGACAGGGAACTATGGCTACACCTTC
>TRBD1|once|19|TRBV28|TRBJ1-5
CASSLWDRERTKRNQPQHF
TGTGCCAGCAGTTTATGGGACAGGGAAAGGACTAAGCGCAATCAGCCCCAGCATTTT
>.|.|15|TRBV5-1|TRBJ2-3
CASSLGSPLTDTQYF
TGCGCCAGCAGCTTGGGTTCCCCCCTCACAGATACGCAGTATTTT
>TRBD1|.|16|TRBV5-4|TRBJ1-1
CASSLAGTGVGTEAFF
TGTGCCAGCAGCTTGGCCGGGACAGGGGTTGGGACTGAAGCTTTCTTT
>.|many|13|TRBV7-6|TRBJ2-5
CASSFDFQETQYF
TGTGCCAGCAGCTTCGACTTCCAAGAGACCCAGTACTTC
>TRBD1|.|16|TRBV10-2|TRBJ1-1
CASLPGQGARSTEAFF
TGCGCCAGCTTACCGGGACAGGGCGCAAGGAGCACTGAAGCTTTCTTT
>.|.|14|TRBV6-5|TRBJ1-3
CASTRSSSGNTIYF
TGTGCCAGCACCCGGAGTAGCTCTGGAAACACCATATATTTT
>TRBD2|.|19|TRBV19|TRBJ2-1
CASSIVVRLAGGPGNEQFF
TGTGCCAGTAGTATAGTAGTTCGGCTAGCGGGGGGGCCGGGCAATGAGCAGTTCTTC
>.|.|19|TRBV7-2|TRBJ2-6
CASSFIGTRIYSGANVLTF
TGTGCCAGCAGCTTTATTGGCACGAGGATCTACTCTGGGGCCAACGTCCTGACTTTC
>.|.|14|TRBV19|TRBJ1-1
CASSMVTGDTEAFF
TGTGCCAGTAGTATGGTGACGGGTGACACTGAAGCTTTCTTT
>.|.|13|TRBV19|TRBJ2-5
CASSMSGRETQYF
TGTGCCAGTAGTATGAGCGGTAGGGAGACCCAGTACTTC
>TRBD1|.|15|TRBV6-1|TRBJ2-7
CASSEEVTGGSEQYF
TGTGCCAGCAGTGAAGAGGTGACAGGGGGCAGTGAGCAGTACTTC
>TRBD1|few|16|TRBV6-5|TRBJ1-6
CASSYSGQGLGSPLHF
TGTGCCAGCAGTTACTCTGGACAGGGATTGGGGTCACCCCTCCACTTT
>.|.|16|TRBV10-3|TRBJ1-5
CAISASSIYGNQPQHF
TGTGCCATCAGTGCGTCCTCGATCTATGGCAATCAGCCCCAGCATTTT
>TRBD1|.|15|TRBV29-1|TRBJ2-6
CSAGDRGTGANVLTF
TGCAGCGCTGGGGACAGGGGGACTGGGGCCAACGTCCTGACTTTC
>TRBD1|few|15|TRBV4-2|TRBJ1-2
CASSKDGTGSLGYTF
TGTGCCAGCAGCAAAGACGGGACAGGGTCTTTGGGCTACACCTTC
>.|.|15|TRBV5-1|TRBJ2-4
CASSFGDINRDIQYF
TGCGCCAGCAGCTTTGGGGACATAAATAGGGACATTCAGTACTTC
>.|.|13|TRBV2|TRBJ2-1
CASSSTSGAGQFF
TGTGCCAGCAGTTCTACCTCAGGGGCAGGGCAGTTCTTC
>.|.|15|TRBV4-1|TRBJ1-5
CASSQGPGGHQPQHF
TGCGCCAGCAGCCAAGGGCCGGGGGGTCATCAGCCCCAGCATTTT
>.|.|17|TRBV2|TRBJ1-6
CASSEDPQGGYNSPLHF
TGTGCCAGCAGTGAAGACCCTCAGGGTGGGTATAATTCACCCCTCCACTTT
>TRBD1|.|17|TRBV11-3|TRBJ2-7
CASSLVGDSTTSYEQYF
TGTGCCAGCAGCTTAGTGGGGGACAGCACAACCTCCTACGAGCAGTACTTC
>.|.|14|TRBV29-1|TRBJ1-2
CSVEDFGGQGGYTF
TGCAGCGTTGAAGATTTCGGCGGACAAGGTGGCTACACCTTC
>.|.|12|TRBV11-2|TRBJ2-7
CASSSNPYEQYF
TGTGCCAGCAGTTCTAACCCCTACGAGCAGTACTTC
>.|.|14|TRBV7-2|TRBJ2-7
CASSFRSSSYEQYF
TGTGCCAGCAGCTTCCGGTCAAGCTCCTACGAGCAGTACTTC
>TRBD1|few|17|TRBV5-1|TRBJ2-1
CASSLSGGGFTYNEQFF
TGCGCCAGCAGCTTGTCAGGGGGTGGATTCACCTACAATGAGCAGTTCTTC
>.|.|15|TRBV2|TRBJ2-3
CASSTDSLRTDTQYF
TGTGCCAGCAGCACCGACAGCCTCCGCACAGATACGCAGTATTTT
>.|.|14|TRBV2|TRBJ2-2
CASGAIANTGELFF
TGTGCCAGCGGGGCGATTGCGAACACCGGGGAGCTGTTTTTT
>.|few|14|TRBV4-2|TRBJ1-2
CASSETATNYGYTF
TGTGCCAGCAGCGAGACAGCTACTAACTATGGCTACACCTTC
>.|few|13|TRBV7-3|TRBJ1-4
CASSLGPREKLFF
TGTGCCAGCAGCTTAGGCCCCAGAGAAAAACTGTTTTTT
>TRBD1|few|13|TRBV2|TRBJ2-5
CASTHDRGETQYF
TGTGCCAGCACCCATGACAGGGGAGAGACCCAGTACTTC